This TCR beta chain was captured in a study of cytomegalovirus exposure and HLA in healthy donors. Whole-study findings and limits: In an earlier analysis, in several hundred donors, most V segments appeared productive either ~87% or ~30% of the time. Only CMV serostatus was available as immune exposure information.

Germline V lookup: CDR1 MNHEY, CDR2 SMNVEV (reference sequence). This CDR3 has 15 residues. The study ran its PCR with 60 Vbeta and 13 Jbeta primers. The data were produced by immunoSEQ multiplex PCR, yet TCRdb's version contains in-frame clones alone and is incomplete. Of about 130,000 clones in the sample, around two thirds are singletons; the top ten hold approximately 2.6%. Details on this clone: Its antigen is undetermined.

The sample was PBMCs. This sequence originates from a human donor in good health. The chain recombines TRBV27 with TRBJ2-5; 8 nucleotides align to TRBD1. The end of the DNA aligns better with TRBJ2-7, so the J call may be wrong. Here the CDR3 reads CASSPDRVPPYEQYF. The CDR3 DNA sequence: TGTGCCAGCAGTCCGGACAGGGTCCCCCCCTACGAGCAGTACTTC.